This T cell receptor beta chain was profiled in a study of T-cell memory formation after mild COVID-19. This clonotype was detected ten times or more. The antigen is not known. TCRdb reprocessed the 5' RACE reads via MiXCR and lists one record per CDR3 protein. The data show a few hundred thousand distinct CDR3 sequences, with roughly 21% seen just once and around 12% held by the top ten. General observations from the study: Some clones that responded turned up in pre-infection memory, which suggests that cross-reactive memory joined in. Clones contracting across day 15 to 85 had a balanced CD4/CD8 profile; later expanding clones leaned CD4+.

This clonotype was sampled from an adult woman who had mild COVID-19 (a few samples of this study predate the infection). Cell type and time point are not known. Sequenced: PBMCs or a T cell subset sorted from them (not recorded which).

The CDR3 region has the DNA TGTGCCAGCAGCCAAGAGGACAGGGGGTGGGGGCCCCAGCATTTT. Translated, it gives CASSQEDRGWGPQHF. V and J are TRBV4-2 and TRBJ1-5, with 10 bases lining up with TRBD1. V was clipped by 0 bases and J by 9 bases; unmatched bases: 5. The CDR3 totals 15 residues. Germline CDR1 LGHNA, CDR2 YNFKEQ.